This T cell receptor (beta chain) was retrieved from a study of blood T cell repertoires in COVID-19. About the study: The United States, Italy and Spain provided the acute and convalescent COVID-19 samples.

Original handling: Reference gene primer amplification yielded estimated nucleated cell counts. The protocol was immunoSEQ multiplex PCR, while the TCRdb copy is restricted to in-frame clones and leaves out a portion. That table is the source of V, J and clone size, and D and trimming were worked out from the DNA. The table lists over 90,000 clones, about 85% of them singletons. V lost 1 base and J 13 bases, leaving 17 bases between the germline ends. The CDR3 length is 15 residues. Per germline, CDR1 SGHDN and CDR2 FVKESK. The clonotype was recovered from a woman aged 45 to 65 with COVID-19, enrolled during active disease. The chain combines TRBV14 with TRBJ1-6, with D perhaps matching TRBD1 (5 bases). Sequencing used peripheral blood. The CDR3 spells CASSQVALAGAPLHF. The CDR3 DNA sequence: TGTGCCAGCAGCCAAGTAGCACTGGCTGGGGCTCCCCTCCACTTT.